Given below is one T cell receptor (beta chain) in context. In its sample, this clonotype was seen a few times. The specificity of this receptor is unknown. No per-base quality is available; no much larger clone lies one base away. What this sample's treatment or condition label stands for: live attenuated yellow fever vaccine strain. PBMCs were isolated from peripheral blood using a standard Ficoll-Paque protocol. CD4 and CD8 T-cell fractions were isolated with Dynabeads CD4 and CD8 positive selection kits. RNA was extracted with TriZol from bulk PBMCs, CD4 and CD8 fractions, and dextramer-positive and dextramer-negative fractions. The sample comes from a study of T cells after yellow fever vaccination (dated by TCRdb to about 2019). Background on the whole study: The SMART-Seq v4 Ultra Low Input RNA kit was used to prepare libraries from fractions with low cell numbers. To follow T-cell clones before and after both primary and booster YFV17D yellow fever vaccination, bulk TCR alpha and beta repertoires underwent longitudinal sequencing. Two healthy male donors, one aged 18 to 30 and one aged 30 to 40 years, made up the cohort. Blood was drawn at multiple timepoints before and after primary and secondary immunization, with bulk PBMC replicates and cell subsets isolated. General conclusions and limits of the study: Because the study included only two donors, the extent to which the findings can be generalized is limited. Compared with the primary T-cell response, the secondary T-cell response was faster but weaker, reaching its peak on day 5 rather than on day 15. A small share of clonotypes occurred in both CD4 and CD8 compartments, likely arising from convergent recombination. After the booster, most clones that had expanded after primary vaccination were detected again (roughly 96% of CD4 and under 90% of CD8), suggesting broad maintenance of memory. Because abundant contaminating clonotypes from the bulk population could be contained in FACS-sorted repertoires, computational filtering was required.

Sequencing used an Illumina NovaSeq 6000. TCR cDNA was synthesized by 5'RACE template switching, through which a universal primer site and unique molecular identifiers were introduced. cDNA synthesis was primed from both the TCR alpha and TCR beta constant segments. Library amplification used two PCR steps, and the second PCR step added sample barcodes and sequencing adapters. Sequencing of libraries was performed on Illumina HiSeq 2500 (2x100 bp) or NovaSeq (2x150 bp). The study's own analysis went as follows. MIGEC handled demultiplexing of reads and collapsing into UMI consensus sequences, while MiXCR performed V(D)J alignment. Clonotypes responding to the vaccine were identified with edgeR on replicate PBMC samples, with the criteria of FDR below 0.01 and a log2 fold change above 5 up to day 15. Bulk clonotypes were assigned CD4 or CD8 identity according to which sequenced CD4 or CD8 repertoire held them at higher abundance. The public reads were quality trimmed at Q25 with fastp and then assembled into clones with MiXCR by TCRdb, keeping productive beta chains. When rows share a CDR3 protein, they turn into one entry using the most common DNA and genes. V and J calls and clone size were set by TCRdb, not the authors. Within this sample are 340,000 or so distinct CDR3 sequences, with approximately 13% of them counted one time only. The ten top clones hold approximately 3.4% of the sample.

Measured from the cysteine to the phenylalanine, the CDR3 is 15 residues long. Only the CDR3 DNA is retained, 45 bases long and in frame from the first base. V lost 0 bases and J lost 5 bases; the stretch between them is 12 bases long. Via the germline V gene (reference sequence), CDR1 is SGHNT and CDR2 YYREEE. The sequence was collected from a man aged 18 to 29 who received the YFV17D yellow fever vaccine. The sequence links TRBV5-4 to TRBJ1-5; the D segment could be TRBD1, given 5 matching bases. The starting material was CD4+ T cells sorted from PBMCs, obtained 15 days after the yellow fever booster vaccination. This receptor has the CDR3 CASSLAGRIYQPQHF. The DNA is as follows: TGTGCCAGCAGCTTGGCGGGACGGATCTATCAGCCCCAGCATTTT.